The subject of this entry is one T cell receptor beta chain. This clonotype has a handful of counts. This clone's antigen is unknown. No clone much larger than this one lies a single base away; base qualities are absent. The sample was run on an Illumina NovaSeq 6000. Using 5'RACE with constant-segment primers, TCRalpha and TCRbeta cDNA libraries were constructed, with sample barcodes and unique molecular identifiers added in the process. Trizol reagent was used to extract RNA from every sample. The libraries were amplified in two PCR steps, and the second step added a second sample barcode and Illumina TruSeq adapters. Sequencing of libraries was performed on an Illumina NovaSeq with 2 x 150 bp paired-end reads. The paper's processing steps were these. With migec v1.2.7, reads were demultiplexed and then collapsed into UMI-guided consensus sequences. Using mixcr v2.1.11, the UMI consensuses were aligned to TRA and TRB V and J templates and assembled into clonotypes. A clonotype was counted as expanded or contracted only when both edgeR and NoisET called the clonotype significant, with the noise models trained on biological replicates. For edgeR calls, the thresholds were a false discovery rate-adjusted p below 0.01 and a log2 fold-change of 1. As an exploratory analysis of dynamics, max-normalized trajectories of the 1000 most abundant clonotypes were examined with PCA combined with hierarchical clustering. Separately sequenced CD4+ and CD8+ repertoires were used to assign a CD4 or CD8 phenotype to each responding clone. TCRdb cleaned the public reads at Q25 with fastp, built clones with MiXCR and kept in-frame beta chains. Each CDR3 protein appears once, grouped with its most common genes and DNA. Here the V and J calls rest on TCRdb's processing, not on the authors' analysis. Present in this sample are 560,000 or so distinct CDR3 sequences, around 16% of which were seen just once. Less than 10% of the sample belongs to the ten largest clones.

The CDR3, cysteine through phenylalanine, is 15 amino acids long. Only the CDR3 DNA stays, 45 bases, in frame from base 1. The V end loses 2 bases and the J end loses 0 bases, and a stretch of 11 bases separates them. Taken from the germline V gene, the CDR1 and CDR2 loops are SGHRS and YFSETQ. This record belongs to a study of T-cell memory formation after mild COVID-19 listed by TCRdb under 2021. Context from the whole study: TCR sequence clusters from the two donors were found to be largely donor specific. The cohort comprised two young, previously healthy adult volunteers, one female and one male. In a couple of donors, T-cell clones that expanded and contracted after mild COVID-19 were tracked by sequencing TCRalpha and TCRbeta repertoires over time. The investigation overall reported the following: The detection of some responding clones in pre-infection memory suggests that pre-existing cross-reactive memory T cells joined the SARS-CoV-2 response. The study included only a couple of mild cases, and larger cohorts that include severe cases with pre-infection samples were judged to be necessary. Whether the second-wave clones peaking on day 37 were SARS-CoV-2 specific was not confirmed. Clones that contracted from day 15 to 85 showed balanced CD4/CD8 phenotypes, whereas a second wave of clones that expanded from day 15 to 37 leaned towards CD4+. Contracting CD4+ clones were located mainly in the CM and EM memory subsets, whereas CD8+ clones were found to be enriched in EMRA.

Ficoll-Paque density gradient centrifugation was the method used to isolate PBMCs. The receptor was derived from an adult woman who had mild COVID-19 (a few samples of this study predate the infection). The sample titles of this study are shuffled in the database, so cell type and time point are left out; the donor was told from shared clones. The chain employs TRBV5-1 and TRBJ1-2; TRBD1 is a possible D gene, resting on 5 matching bases. Input material: PBMCs or a T cell subset sorted from them (not recorded which). The bases are TGCGCCAGCAGCTTTCCGGGACGGCCTAACTATGGCTACACCTTC. This translates into CASSFPGRPNYGYTF.